The present T cell receptor (beta chain) was sequenced within a study of neurological immune-mediated disorders. TCRdb redid the calling of the 5' RACE reads with MiXCR, one entry per CDR3 protein. Among roughly 10,000 distinct CDR3 sequences listed, approximately 24% were seen once. In germline, CDR1 is DFQATT, CDR2 SNEGSKA (reference sequence). The V segment lost 6 bases and the J segment 4 bases; nucleotides outside the gene matches: 9. This CDR3 contains 14 residues. By its share, this clonotype is medium-sized. This sequence originates from a middle-aged woman with multiple sclerosis. The chain recombines TRBV20-1 with TRBJ2-3; TRBD2 matches at 8 bases. What was sequenced was CD8+ T cells from blood. CDR3 nucleotide sequence: TGCAGTGCCTCCGATAACGGGGGGGCAGATACGCAGTATTTT. This translates into CSASDNGGADTQYF.